This TCR beta chain was documented in a study of glioma-infiltrating T cells after dendritic cell vaccination. Overall study: Samples are from glioblastoma patients in Phase I and II dendritic cell vaccine trials. Autologous tumor lysate-pulsed dendritic cell vaccination was given between the early 2000s and the early 2010s.

With 1 base removed from V and 0 bases from J, the gap between germline ends came to 7 bases. The length of the CDR3 is 14 residues. Germline lookup yields CDR1 SGHTA and CDR2 FQGNSA. Time point denoted: after dendritic cell vaccination, including at tumor progression/relapse. Some clones are missing from TCRdb's copy, which holds only in-frame ones; the method was immunoSEQ multiplex PCR. This sample yields around 92,000 clones, of which around 80% are seen a single time; 5.4% belongs to the top ten. The material was blood, obtained after dendritic cell vaccination. The receptor's source is a human donor with glioblastoma. V is TRBV7-2 and J is TRBJ2-7; D is unclear. The CDR3 bases are TGTGCCAGCAGCTTAGATTACTTCTCCTACGAGCAGTACTTC. Encoded protein: CASSLDYFSYEQYF.